This TCR beta chain was sequenced during a study of T cells in Graves' hyperthyroidism and ophthalmopathy. Deletions cut 5 bases from V and 1 base from J, with 14 bases between. Germline-derived CDR1 and CDR2 are SEHNR and FQNEAQ (reference sequence). This CDR3 spans 15 amino acids. This clonotype showed up many times. PBMCs were derived from 7.5 to 10 ml fresh peripheral blood. It was RNA transcripts that yielded the amplified TCR beta CDR3 regions. TCR CDR3 underwent first-round RT-PCR with the HTBI primer set. One entry per CDR3 protein, called by TCRdb with MiXCR from the multiplex PCR reads. The data contain about 480,000 distinct CDR3 sequences, around a quarter of them singletons.

Input material: blood. The chain recombines TRBV7-9 with TRBJ1-2, with D unresolved. This clonotype was sampled from a woman in her 30s with Graves' ophthalmopathy. CDR3 DNA: TGTGCCAGCAGCCGTGCGCTGGGAGATAACTATGGCTACACCTTC. This gives the protein CASSRALGDNYGYTF.